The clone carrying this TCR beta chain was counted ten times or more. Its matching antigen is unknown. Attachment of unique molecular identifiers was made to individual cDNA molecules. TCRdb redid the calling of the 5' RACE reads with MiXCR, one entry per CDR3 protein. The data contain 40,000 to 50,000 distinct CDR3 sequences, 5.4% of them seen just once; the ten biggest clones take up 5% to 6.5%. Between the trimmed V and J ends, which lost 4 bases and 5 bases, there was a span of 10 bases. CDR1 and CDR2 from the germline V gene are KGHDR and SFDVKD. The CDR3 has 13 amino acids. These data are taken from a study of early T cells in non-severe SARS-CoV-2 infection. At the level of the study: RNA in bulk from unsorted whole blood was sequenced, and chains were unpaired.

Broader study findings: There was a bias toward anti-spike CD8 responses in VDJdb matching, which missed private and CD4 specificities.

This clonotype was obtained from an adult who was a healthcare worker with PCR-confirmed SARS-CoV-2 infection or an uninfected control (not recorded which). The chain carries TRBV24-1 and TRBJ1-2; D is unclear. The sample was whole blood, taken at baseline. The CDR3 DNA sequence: TGTGCCACCAGTGAAACATCGTTTTATGGCTACACCTTC. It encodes CATSETSFYGYTF.